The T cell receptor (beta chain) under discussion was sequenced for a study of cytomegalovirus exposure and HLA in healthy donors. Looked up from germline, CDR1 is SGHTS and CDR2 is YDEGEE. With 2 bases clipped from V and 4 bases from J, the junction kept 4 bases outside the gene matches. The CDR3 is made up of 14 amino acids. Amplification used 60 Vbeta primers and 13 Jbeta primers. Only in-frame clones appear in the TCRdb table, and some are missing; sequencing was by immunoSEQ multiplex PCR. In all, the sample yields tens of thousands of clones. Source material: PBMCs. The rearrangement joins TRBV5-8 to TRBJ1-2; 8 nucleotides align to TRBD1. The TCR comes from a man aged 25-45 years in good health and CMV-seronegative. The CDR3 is CASSFDRGTYGYTF. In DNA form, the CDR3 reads TGTGCCAGCAGCTTTGACAGGGGAACCTATGGCTACACCTTC.